Presented here are 17 T cell receptor beta chains from one specimen sequenced in a study of blood T cells in healthy people across ages (dated by TCRdb to the mid-2010s). The library was made by 5' RACE. The sample was run on an Illumina HiSeq 2500. A second about 7 to 12 cycle PCR used a sample-barcoded 5' primer and a J-beta primer mix. TCRdb trimmed public reads at Q25 via fastp, called clones via MiXCR and kept in-frame beta chains. A single entry per CDR3 protein holds the most common genes and DNA from its merged rows. For this sample the table gives about 680,000 distinct CDR3 sequences, of which 45% to 50% were detected only once. The ten largest account for about a third of the sample. Sequencing was carried out using blood. The receptor source for this set is a woman aged 55-70 years in good health.

In the case of this clonotype: Just one base apart from a much larger clone, this may be a read error. The gene calls are TRBV20-1 and TRBJ1-2, with D hard to call. The germline gives CDR1 DFQATT, CDR2 SNEGSKA (reference sequence). V was cut by 5 bases and J by 7 bases, with 20 bases left in between. This CDR3 is built from 14 residues. The CDR3 coding sequence is TGCAGTGCTTGGCGGCCTGAGGGTGACTGTGGCTACACCTTC. Protein: CSAWRPEGDCGYTF.

The J gene is TRBJ2-3, the V gene TRBV20-1; the match to TRBD2 covers 10 bases. The germline CDR1 and CDR2 sequences are DFQATT and SNEGSKA (reference sequence). This CDR3 comprises 18 residues. The V and J ends lost 1 base and 2 bases, in that order; junction bases with no gene match: 12. For the CDR3, the DNA is TGCAGTGCTAGAGTCCCTAGCGGGAGTCCCTCCCTCACAGATACGCAGTATTTT. Translation: CSARVPSGSPSLTDTQYF.

This rearrangement joins TRBV29-1 to TRBJ2-1; 9 bases line up with TRBD2. The CDR3 contains 16 residues. With V trimmed by 0 bases and J by 6 bases, 9 bases remained unmatched. Germline lookup yields CDR1 SQVTM and CDR2 ANQGSEA. In DNA, the CDR3 is TGCAGCGTTGAAGATAACAATAGCGGGAGCTTCAATGAGCAGTTCTTC. Its translation is CSVEDNNSGSFNEQFF.

CDR3 coding DNA: TGTGCCAGCAGTTATAAGGACAGGGGAACAGATACGCAGTATTTT. Encoded protein: CASSYKDRGTDTQYF. J is TRBJ2-3 and V is TRBV6-2 or TRBV6-3; 9 nucleotides match TRBD1. CDR1 is MNHEY, CDR2 SVGEGT, per germline. CDR3 size: 15 residues. The V and J ends lost 3 bases and 3 bases, in that order; junction bases with no gene match: 4.

Remarks on this clonotype: With a much larger clone just one base away, this may be a read error. V gene TRBV5-1 combines with J gene TRBJ2-2; TRBD1 aligns across 8 bases. The CDR3 is made up of 15 amino acids. Trimming at V came to 3 bases and at J to 3 bases, leaving 4 bases not matched to a gene. Germline CDR1 and CDR2: SGHRS and YFSETQ. CDR3 in DNA: TGCGCCAGCAGCTGTATGACAGGGGACACCGGGGAGCTGTTTTTT. It specifies CASSCMTGDTGELFF.

This clonotype was detected a few times. V and J are TRBV4-1 and TRBJ1-5; the D gene is possibly TRBD1 (5 bases). The CDR3 runs 16 residues. The V and J ends lost 1 base and 0 bases respectively, with 10 bases between them. Germline V gene sequence: CDR1 MGHRA, CDR2 YSYEKL. The CDR3 bases are TGCGCCAGCAGCCAAGGACAGTCTTATAGCAATCAGCCCCAGCATTTT. Its protein is CASSQGQSYSNQPQHF.

This clonotype was observed a handful of times. J is TRBJ2-2 and V is TRBV2, with D perhaps TRBD2 (5 bases). Trimming removed 2 bases from V and 7 bases from J, with 11 bases in between. This CDR3 is built from 14 residues. Germline loops: CDR1 SNHLY, CDR2 FYNNEI. The CDR3 sequence: CASSEFGKNGELFF. The CDR3 coding sequence is TGTGCCAGCAGTGAATTCGGGAAAAACGGGGAGCTGTTTTTT.

The V gene is TRBV20-1, the J gene TRBJ2-1; D not resolved. V was trimmed by 5 bases and J by 9 bases, leaving 14 bases between them. Per germline, CDR1 DFQATT and CDR2 SNEGSKA (reference sequence). This CDR3 has 12 residues. The CDR3 DNA is TGCAGTGCTCTCGACAATACGGGTGAGCAGTTCTTC. It yields the protein CSALDNTGEQFF.

This clonotype was recorded only once. This chain joins TRBV11-2 and TRBJ1-2; D is perhaps TRBD1 (6 bases). The V end was cut by 1 base, the J end by 4 bases, with 10 bases between. The CDR3 is made up of 14 amino acids. Germline V lookup: CDR1 SGHAT, CDR2 FQNNGV. The CDR3 is CASSLAGHIYGYTF. The CDR3 DNA follows: TGTGCCAGCAGCTTAGCGGGACATATCTATGGCTACACCTTC.

CDR3 residues: CASSFPLNQGPPWGYGYTF. As DNA, the CDR3 is TGTGCCAGCAGTTTTCCCTTAAACCAGGGGCCGCCGTGGGGCTATGGCTACACCTTC. The chain employs TRBV27 and TRBJ1-2; D is perhaps TRBD1 (6 bases). The germline V gene has CDR1 MNHEY and CDR2 SMNVEV (reference sequence). CDR3 size: 19 residues. Trimming removed 3 bases at V and 4 bases at J, with 27 bases between.

Note on this clonotype: This clone may be a read error of a much larger clone one base away. This rearrangement joins TRBV11-2 to TRBJ2-5; 7 positions match TRBD2. The CDR3 covers 12 residues. Germline lookup yields CDR1 SGHAT and CDR2 FQNNGV. V lost 4 bases, J lost 7 bases, and 3 bases stayed unmatched. As DNA, the CDR3 is TGTGCCAGCAGCTCTGGCGGGGGGACCCAGTACTTC. This sequence encodes CASSSGGGTQYF.

This chain uses TRBV27 with TRBJ2-1, with a weak D call TRBD1 (5 bases). The CDR3 totals 17 residues. Germline V gene lookup returns CDR1 MNHEY and CDR2 SMNVEV (reference sequence). V was trimmed by 6 bases and J by 0 bases, leaving 18 bases between them. CDR3 region: CASSPRTRASSYNEQFF. Written as DNA, the CDR3 is TGTGCCAGCAGCCCAAGAACCAGGGCTAGCTCCTACAATGAGCAGTTCTTC.

The V and J genes are TRBV7-9 and TRBJ2-3, with 10 bases identical to TRBD1. This CDR3 region has 19 residues. The V gene end was trimmed by 5 bases and the J gene end by 3 bases; junction bases not matched to a gene: 17. Germline loops: CDR1 SEHNR, CDR2 FQNEAQ (reference sequence). The CDR3 loop reads CASSPRPGTGELPTDTQYF. CDR3 sequence (DNA): TGTGCCAGCAGCCCACGTCCCGGGACAGGGGAGCTCCCTACAGATACGCAGTATTTT.

This clonotype was detected only a few times. The rearrangement uses TRBV12-3 or TRBV12-4 and TRBJ2-1; D may be TRBD1 (5 bases). This CDR3 region has 14 residues. V was trimmed by 6 bases and J by 7 bases, leaving 16 bases between them. The CDR3 DNA sequence: TGTGCCAGCAGCCACGACAGATCGTGGAATGAGCAGTTCTTC. Protein product: CASSHDRSWNEQFF.

This clonotype was detected once. The CDR3 is CASSFSGQGTIGQYF. For the CDR3, the DNA is TGTGCCAGCAGTTTCTCGGGACAGGGGACGATCGGGCAGTACTTC. V and J are TRBV28 and TRBJ2-4; 10 nucleotides align to TRBD1. The CDR3 runs to 15 residues. Germline CDR1 and CDR2: MDHEN and SYDVKM. The ends lost 3 bases at V and 13 bases at J; junction bases unmatched: 12. The full variable domain, rest sourced from reference TRBV28 and TRBJ2-4, is DVKVTQSSRYLVKRTGEKVFLECVQDMDHENMFWYRQDPGLGLRLIYFSYDVKMKEKGDIPEGYSVSREKKERFSLILESASTNQTSMYLCASSFSGQGTIGQYFGAGTRLSVL.

The rearrangement joins TRBV29-1 to TRBJ2-7; D unclear. The germline V gene encodes CDR1 SQVTM and CDR2 ANQGSEA. This CDR3 contains 12 residues. The CDR3 loop is CECLENSYEQYF. CDR3 DNA sequence: TGCGAGTGCTTAGAGAACTCCTACGAGCAGTACTTC.

This clonotype occurred a few times. The chain links TRBV7-3 to TRBJ1-1; the D gene is possibly TRBD1 (5 bases). This CDR3 has 13 amino acids. Germline V gene lookup returns CDR1 SGHTA and CDR2 FQGTGA. Trimming stripped 8 bases from V and 1 base from J, with 11 bases between. CDR3 nucleotide sequence: TGTGCCAGCCGGGACCAGCCGAACACTGAAGCTTTCTTT. It is translated as CASRDQPNTEAFF.